This is a list of T cell receptor beta chains from one sample in a study of Graves' ophthalmopathy and Graves' hyperthyroidism. One entry per CDR3 protein, called by TCRdb with MiXCR from the multiplex PCR reads. The repertoire holds around 400,000 distinct CDR3 sequences, about 17% seen once, with roughly 1.6% in the top ten. Sequenced: peripheral blood. Every receptor here comes from a woman between 18 and 29 years old with Graves' ophthalmopathy. The CDR3 runs from the conserved cysteine through the conserved F or W. A D gene is named only where the DNA matches it firmly. Rows may omit the clone size; those that give it use once, few, many or a size class.

NA	many	TRBV7-8	TRBJ1-4	CASSSRWISTNEKLFF	TGTGCCAGCAGCTCCAGGTGGATTTCAACTAATGAAAAACTGTTTTTT
TRBD2	NA	TRBV10-1	TRBJ2-2	CASSEGSLAGKTGELFF	TGCGCCAGCAGTGAGGGAAGTCTAGCGGGGAAAACCGGGGAGCTGTTTTTT
NA	many	TRBV12-3/TRBV12-4	TRBJ1-2	CASSSSSVGAGYGYTF	TGTGCCAGCAGTTCATCCTCTGTTGGGGCAGGGTATGGCTACACCTTC
NA	many	TRBV7-8	TRBJ2-7	CASRQGRASPYEQYF	TGTGCCAGCCGGCAGGGCAGGGCCTCCCCCTACGAGCAGTACTTC
TRBD1	NA	TRBV7-9	TRBJ1-1	CASSFQGAGEAFF	TGTGCCAGCAGCTTCCAGGGGGCCGGTGAAGCTTTCTTT
TRBD1	many	TRBV11-2	TRBJ2-7	CASSDRDRSYEQYF	TGTGCCAGCAGCGACCGGGACAGGTCCTACGAGCAGTACTTC
NA	many	TRBV11-2	TRBJ2-2	CASSRALAPGELFF	TGTGCCAGCAGCCGAGCCCTAGCGCCCGGGGAGCTGTTTTTT
NA	many	TRBV2	TRBJ1-2	CASREGPYGYTF	TGTGCCAGCAGGGAGGGACCGTATGGCTACACCTTC
NA	many	TRBV25-1	TRBJ2-2	CASSATAGSVVRIWGGELFF	TGTGCCAGCAGTGCCACCGCAGGGTCAGTGGTGCGGATTTGGGGCGGGGAGCTGTTTTTT
NA	many	TRBV12-3/TRBV12-4	TRBJ2-5	CASSFLDSGGETQYF	TGTGCCAGCAGTTTCCTCGACAGTGGGGGTGAGACCCAGTACTTC
NA	NA	TRBV30	TRBJ2-7	CAWATGLGQQYF	TGTGCCTGGGCCACGGGCCTAGGGCAACAGTACTTC
NA	many	TRBV5-1	TRBJ2-2	CASSHGSGGELFF	TGCGCCAGCAGCCATGGGTCAGGCGGGGAGCTGTTTTTT
TRBD2	many	TRBV6-2/TRBV6-3	TRBJ2-1	CASIRSGGGDNEQFF	TGTGCCAGCATCCGATCTGGCGGGGGGGACAATGAGCAGTTCTTC
NA	once	TRBV6-2/TRBV6-3	TRBJ1-2	CASSQPPVGLAGYTF	TGTGCCAGCAGTCAACCCCCCGTGGGGCTCGCTGGCTACACCTTC
TRBD1	many	TRBV5-1	TRBJ2-7	CASSLEAGGGYEQYF	TGCGCCAGCAGCTTGGAGGCAGGGGGCGGCTACGAGCAGTACTTC
TRBD2	few	TRBV6-2/TRBV6-3	TRBJ2-7	CASSYYGGRAGEQYF	TGTGCCAGCAGTTACTACGGCGGGAGGGCCGGCGAGCAGTACTTC
TRBD1	many	TRBV15	TRBJ1-1	CATSPDRVAAEAFF	TGTGCCACCAGCCCGGACAGGGTTGCTGCTGAAGCTTTCTTT
NA	many	TRBV20-1	TRBJ1-2	CSAAGFDYGYTF	TGCAGTGCTGCAGGGTTTGACTATGGCTACACCTTC
NA	many	TRBV7-9	TRBJ1-5	CASSPSRGSNQPQHF	TGTGCCAGCAGCCCTAGCAGGGGTAGCAATCAGCCCCAGCATTTT
NA	many	TRBV5-1	TRBJ2-7	CASSRDGFSYEQYF	TGCGCCAGCAGCCGCGACGGGTTCTCCTACGAGCAGTACTTC
NA	few	TRBV3-1	TRBJ2-4	CASPASAAYKNIQYF	TGTGCCAGTCCTGCTAGCGCCGCCTACAAAAACATTCAGTACTTC
TRBD1	NA	TRBV11-1	TRBJ1-1	CASSSPRVDRVLNTEAFF	TGTGCCAGCAGCTCCCCGAGGGTTGACAGGGTTTTGAACACTGAAGCTTTCTTT
NA	NA	TRBV6-2/TRBV6-3	TRBJ1-5	CASSYRTERNQPQHF	TGTGCCAGCAGTTACAGGACGGAGCGCAATCAGCCCCAGCATTTT
NA	many	TRBV6-5	TRBJ2-7	CASSYSSGDYEQYF	TGTGCCAGCAGTTACTCGTCCGGGGATTACGAGCAGTACTTC
TRBD2	many	TRBV15	TRBJ2-5	CATSREKGLAGAETQYF	TGTGCCACCAGCAGAGAAAAGGGACTAGCGGGAGCTGAGACCCAGTACTTC
NA	NA	TRBV28	TRBJ1-2	CASSPNPYGYTF	TGTGCCAGCAGTCCCAACCCTTATGGCTACACCTTC
NA	NA	TRBV28	TRBJ2-7	CASERGPYEQYF	TGTGCCAGCGAGAGGGGCCCCTACGAGCAGTACTTC
NA	many	TRBV29-1	TRBJ1-5	CSVSKARDQPQHF	TGCAGCGTTTCGAAGGCCCGAGATCAGCCCCAGCATTTT